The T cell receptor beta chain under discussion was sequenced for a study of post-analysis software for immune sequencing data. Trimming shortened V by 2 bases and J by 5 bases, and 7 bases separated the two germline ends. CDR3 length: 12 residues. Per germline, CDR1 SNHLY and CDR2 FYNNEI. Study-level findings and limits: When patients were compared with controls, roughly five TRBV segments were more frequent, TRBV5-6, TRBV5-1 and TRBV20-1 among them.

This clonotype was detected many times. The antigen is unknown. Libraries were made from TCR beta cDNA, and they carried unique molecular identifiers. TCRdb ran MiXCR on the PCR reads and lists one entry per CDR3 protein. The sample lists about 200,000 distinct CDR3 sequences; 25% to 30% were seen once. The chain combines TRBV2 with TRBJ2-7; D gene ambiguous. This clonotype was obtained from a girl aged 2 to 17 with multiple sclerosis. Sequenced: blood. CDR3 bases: TGTGCCAGCAGTGAACAGGAGAACGAGCAGTACTTC. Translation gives CASSEQENEQYF.